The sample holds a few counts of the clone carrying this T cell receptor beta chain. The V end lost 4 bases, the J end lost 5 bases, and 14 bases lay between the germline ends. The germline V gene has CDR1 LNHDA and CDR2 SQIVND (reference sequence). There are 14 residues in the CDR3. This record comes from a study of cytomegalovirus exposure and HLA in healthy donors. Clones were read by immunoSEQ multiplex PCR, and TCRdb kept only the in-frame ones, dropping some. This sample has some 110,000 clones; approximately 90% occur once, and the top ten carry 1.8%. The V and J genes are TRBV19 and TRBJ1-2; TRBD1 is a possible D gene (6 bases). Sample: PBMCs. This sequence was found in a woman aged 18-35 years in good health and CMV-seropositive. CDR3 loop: CASSSRDRIYGYTF. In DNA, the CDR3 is TGTGCCAGTAGTAGTCGAGACAGGATTTATGGCTACACCTTC.